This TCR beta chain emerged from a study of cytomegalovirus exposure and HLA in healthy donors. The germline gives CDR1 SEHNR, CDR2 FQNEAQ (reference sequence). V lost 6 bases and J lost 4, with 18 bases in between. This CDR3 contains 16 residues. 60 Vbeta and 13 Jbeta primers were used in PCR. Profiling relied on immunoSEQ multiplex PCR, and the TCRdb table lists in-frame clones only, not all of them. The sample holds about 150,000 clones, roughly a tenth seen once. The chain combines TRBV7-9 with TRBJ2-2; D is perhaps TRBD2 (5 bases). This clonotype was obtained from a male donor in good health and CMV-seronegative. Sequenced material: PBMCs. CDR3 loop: CASSTTGVAGTGELFF. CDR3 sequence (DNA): TGTGCCAGCAGTACTACCGGGGTCGCAGGCACCGGGGAGCTGTTTTTT.